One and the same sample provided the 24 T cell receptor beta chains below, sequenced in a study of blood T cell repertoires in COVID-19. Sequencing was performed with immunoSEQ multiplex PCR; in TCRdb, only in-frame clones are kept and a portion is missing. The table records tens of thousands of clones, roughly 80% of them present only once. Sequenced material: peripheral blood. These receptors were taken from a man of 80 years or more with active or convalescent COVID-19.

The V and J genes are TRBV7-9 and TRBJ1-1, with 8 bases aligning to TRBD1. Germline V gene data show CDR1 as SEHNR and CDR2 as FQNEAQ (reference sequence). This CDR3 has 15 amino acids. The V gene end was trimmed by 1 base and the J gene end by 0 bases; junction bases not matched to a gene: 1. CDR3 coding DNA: TGTGCCAGCAGCTTAGGGGACAGGATGAACACTGAAGCTTTCTTT. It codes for CASSLGDRMNTEAFF.

As DNA, the CDR3 is TGTGCCAGTAGCATGTTGGACATGGTTAACACTGAAGCTTTCTTT. Translated, it gives CASSMLDMVNTEAFF. This rearrangement joins TRBV19 to TRBJ1-1; possibly TRBD1 for D (5 bases). Per germline, CDR1 LNHDA and CDR2 SQIVND (reference sequence). This CDR3 spans 15 amino acids. Trimming shortened V by 6 bases and J by 2 bases, and 16 bases separated the two germline ends. The entire variable domain, with the rest obtained from reference TRBV19 and TRBJ1-1, is as follows: DGGITQSPKYLFRKEGQNVTLSCEQNLNHDAMYWYRQDPGQGLRLIYYSQIVNDFQKGDIAEGYSVSREKKESFPLTVTSAQKNPTAFYLCASSMLDMVNTEAFFGQGTRLTVV.

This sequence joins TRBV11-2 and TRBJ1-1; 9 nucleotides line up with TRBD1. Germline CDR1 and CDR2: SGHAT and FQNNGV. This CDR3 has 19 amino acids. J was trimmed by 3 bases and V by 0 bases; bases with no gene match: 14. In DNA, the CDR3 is TGTGCCAGCAGCTTAGATCTACAAAGACAGGGGGTCGGGTACACTGAAGCTTTCTTT. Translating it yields CASSLDLQRQGVGYTEAFF.

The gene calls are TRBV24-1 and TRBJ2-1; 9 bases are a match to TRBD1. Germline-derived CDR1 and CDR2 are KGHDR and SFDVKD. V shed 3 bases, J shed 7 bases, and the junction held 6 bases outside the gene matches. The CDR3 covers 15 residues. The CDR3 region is CATSDQTGGRNEQFF. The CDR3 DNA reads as TGTGCCACCAGTGATCAGACAGGGGGGCGAAATGAGCAGTTCTTC.

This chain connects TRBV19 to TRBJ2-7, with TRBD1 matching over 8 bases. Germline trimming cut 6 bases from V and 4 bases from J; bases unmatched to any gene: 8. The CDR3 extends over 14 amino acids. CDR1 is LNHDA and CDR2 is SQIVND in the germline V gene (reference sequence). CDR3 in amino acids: CASSAGQGPYEQYF. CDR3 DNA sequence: TGTGCCAGTAGCGCCGGACAGGGTCCTTACGAGCAGTACTTC.

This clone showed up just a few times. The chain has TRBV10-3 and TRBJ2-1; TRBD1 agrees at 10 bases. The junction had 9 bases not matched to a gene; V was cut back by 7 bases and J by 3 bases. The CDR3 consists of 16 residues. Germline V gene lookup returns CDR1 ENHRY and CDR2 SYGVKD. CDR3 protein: CAITKRDRGDYNEQFF. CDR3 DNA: TGTGCCATCACCAAACGGGACAGGGGCGACTACAATGAGCAGTTCTTC.

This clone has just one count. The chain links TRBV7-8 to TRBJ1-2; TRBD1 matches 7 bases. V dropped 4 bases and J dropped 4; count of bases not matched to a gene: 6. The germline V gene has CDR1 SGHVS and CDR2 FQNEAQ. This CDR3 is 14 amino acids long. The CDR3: CASSSTGQIYGYTF. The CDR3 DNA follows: TGTGCCAGCAGCTCGACGGGACAGATCTATGGCTACACCTTC.

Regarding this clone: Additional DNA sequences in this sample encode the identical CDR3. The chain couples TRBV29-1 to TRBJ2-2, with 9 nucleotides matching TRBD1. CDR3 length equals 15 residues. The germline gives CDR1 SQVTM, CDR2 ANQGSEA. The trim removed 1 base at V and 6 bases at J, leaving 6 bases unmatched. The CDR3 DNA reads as TGCAGCGTTGAAGCCCTTAGGACAGGGGCCGGGGAGCTGTTTTTT. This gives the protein CSVEALRTGAGELFF.

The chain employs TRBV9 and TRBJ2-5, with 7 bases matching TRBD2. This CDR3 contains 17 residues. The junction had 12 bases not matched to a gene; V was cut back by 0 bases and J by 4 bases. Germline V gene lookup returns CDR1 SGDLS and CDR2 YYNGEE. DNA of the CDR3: TGTGCCAGCAGCGTAGGAGGGTGGAGCGGGGATAGAGAGACCCAGTACTTC. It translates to CASSVGGWSGDRETQYF.

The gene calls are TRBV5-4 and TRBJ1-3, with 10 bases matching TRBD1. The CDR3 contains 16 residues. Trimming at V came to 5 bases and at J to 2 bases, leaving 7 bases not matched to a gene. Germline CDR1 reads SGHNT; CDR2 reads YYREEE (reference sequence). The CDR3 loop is CASSNPGQGTGNTIYF. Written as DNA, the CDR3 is TGTGCCAGCAGTAATCCGGGACAGGGGACTGGAAACACCATATATTTT.

CDR3 in amino acids: CASSLVPGTLGNQPQHF. For the CDR3, the DNA is TGTGCCAGCAGCTTAGTTCCGGGAACATTGGGCAATCAGCCCCAGCATTTT. V gene TRBV7-8 combines with J gene TRBJ1-5; D ambiguous. This CDR3 has 17 amino acids. V lost 1 base, J lost 2 bases, and 15 bases lay in between. The germline gives CDR1 SGHVS, CDR2 FQNEAQ.

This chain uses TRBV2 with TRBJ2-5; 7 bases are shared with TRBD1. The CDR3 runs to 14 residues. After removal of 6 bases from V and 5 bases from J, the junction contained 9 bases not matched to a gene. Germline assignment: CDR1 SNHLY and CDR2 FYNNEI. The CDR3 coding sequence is TGTGCCAGCAGGGGAACAGGGGTTGGTGAGACCCAGTACTTC. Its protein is CASRGTGVGETQYF.

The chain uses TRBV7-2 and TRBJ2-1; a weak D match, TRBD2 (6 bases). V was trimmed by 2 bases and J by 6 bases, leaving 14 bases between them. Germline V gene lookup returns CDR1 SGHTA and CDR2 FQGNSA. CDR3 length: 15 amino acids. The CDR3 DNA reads TGTGCCAGCAGCTTATCTAGCGCCGAATTCAATGAGCAGTTCTTC. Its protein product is CASSLSSAEFNEQFF.

The CDR3 reads CASSPGGRLGEQYF. The CDR3 bases are TGCGCCAGCAGCCCAGGGGGCCGTTTAGGCGAGCAGTACTTC. The V gene is TRBV5-1, the J gene TRBJ2-7; 8 bases fit TRBD1. The CDR3 has 14 amino acids. The V and J ends lost 4 bases and 6 bases, in that order; junction bases with no gene match: 9. Germline CDR1 reads SGHRS; CDR2 reads YFSETQ.

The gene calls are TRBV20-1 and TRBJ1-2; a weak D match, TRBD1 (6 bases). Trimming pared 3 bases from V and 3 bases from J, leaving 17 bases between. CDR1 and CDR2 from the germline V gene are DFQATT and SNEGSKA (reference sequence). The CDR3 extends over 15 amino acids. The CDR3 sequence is CSASFPRGLDYGYTF. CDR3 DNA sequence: TGCAGTGCTAGTTTTCCCAGGGGATTGGACTATGGCTACACCTTC.

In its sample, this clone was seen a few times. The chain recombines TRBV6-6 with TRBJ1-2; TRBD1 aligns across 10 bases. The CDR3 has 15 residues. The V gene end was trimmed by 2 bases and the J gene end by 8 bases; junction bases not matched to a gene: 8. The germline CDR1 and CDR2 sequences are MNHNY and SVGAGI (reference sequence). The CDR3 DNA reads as TGTGCCAGCAGTTACACCCCGGACAGGGGGGGAGGCTACACCTTC. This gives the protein CASSYTPDRGGGYTF.

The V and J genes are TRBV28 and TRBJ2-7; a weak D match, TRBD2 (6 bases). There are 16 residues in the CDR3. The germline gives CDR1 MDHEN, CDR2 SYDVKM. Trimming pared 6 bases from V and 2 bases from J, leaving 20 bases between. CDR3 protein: CASSPVRPPGAYEQYF. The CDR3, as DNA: TGTGCCAGCAGCCCCGTCCGGCCTCCGGGGGCCTACGAGCAGTACTTC.

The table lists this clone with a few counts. CDR3: CASRLTSNQPQHF. The CDR3 DNA reads as TGTGCCAGCAGACTGACAAGCAATCAGCCCCAGCATTTT. The rearrangement joins TRBV27 to TRBJ1-5; D unclear. Germline V gives CDR1 MNHEY, CDR2 SMNVEV (reference sequence). The V end lost 6 bases, the J end lost 1 base, and 7 bases lay between the germline ends. This CDR3 contains 13 residues.

The chain's CDR3 is CASRRQGVGYNEQFF. DNA of the CDR3: TGTGCCAGCAGACGACAGGGTGTCGGGTACAATGAGCAGTTCTTC. This chain connects TRBV2 to TRBJ2-1, with 7 bases fitting TRBD1. J lost 4 bases, V lost 6 bases, and 9 bases had no gene match. The CDR3 runs 15 residues. Germline assignment: CDR1 SNHLY and CDR2 FYNNEI.

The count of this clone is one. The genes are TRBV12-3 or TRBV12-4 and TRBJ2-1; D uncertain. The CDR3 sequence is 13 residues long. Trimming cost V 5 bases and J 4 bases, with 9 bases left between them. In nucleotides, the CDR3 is TGTGCCAGCAGTCCTAAGAGTTACAATGAGCAGTTCTTC. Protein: CASSPKSYNEQFF.

The CDR3 protein is CATSDHGESTQYF. The DNA of the CDR3 is TGTGCCACCAGTGATCACGGAGAGTCAACGCAGTATTTT. This rearrangement joins TRBV24-1 to TRBJ2-3; D is uncertain. Trimming removed 3 bases from V and 9 bases from J, with 12 bases in between. Germline CDR1 KGHDR, CDR2 SFDVKD. The CDR3 spans 13 residues.

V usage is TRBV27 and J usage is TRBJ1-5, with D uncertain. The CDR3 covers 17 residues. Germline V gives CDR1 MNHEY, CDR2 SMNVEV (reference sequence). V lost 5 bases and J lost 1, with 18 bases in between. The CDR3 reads CASSEISERWSNQPQHF. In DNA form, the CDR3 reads TGTGCCAGCAGTGAGATAAGCGAACGATGGAGCAATCAGCCCCAGCATTTT.

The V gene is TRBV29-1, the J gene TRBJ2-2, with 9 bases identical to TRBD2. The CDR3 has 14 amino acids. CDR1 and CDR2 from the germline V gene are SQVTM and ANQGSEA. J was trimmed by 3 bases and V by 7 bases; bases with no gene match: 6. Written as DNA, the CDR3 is TGCAGCGCCTCGACTAGCGGATACACCGGGGAGCTGTTTTTT. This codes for CSASTSGYTGELFF.

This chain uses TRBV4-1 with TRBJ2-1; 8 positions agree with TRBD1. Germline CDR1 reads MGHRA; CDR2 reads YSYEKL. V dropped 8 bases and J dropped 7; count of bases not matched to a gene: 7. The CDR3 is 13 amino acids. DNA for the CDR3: TGCGCCAGCCAGGCAGGGGGCTTAAATGAGCAGTTCTTC. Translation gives CASQAGGLNEQFF.